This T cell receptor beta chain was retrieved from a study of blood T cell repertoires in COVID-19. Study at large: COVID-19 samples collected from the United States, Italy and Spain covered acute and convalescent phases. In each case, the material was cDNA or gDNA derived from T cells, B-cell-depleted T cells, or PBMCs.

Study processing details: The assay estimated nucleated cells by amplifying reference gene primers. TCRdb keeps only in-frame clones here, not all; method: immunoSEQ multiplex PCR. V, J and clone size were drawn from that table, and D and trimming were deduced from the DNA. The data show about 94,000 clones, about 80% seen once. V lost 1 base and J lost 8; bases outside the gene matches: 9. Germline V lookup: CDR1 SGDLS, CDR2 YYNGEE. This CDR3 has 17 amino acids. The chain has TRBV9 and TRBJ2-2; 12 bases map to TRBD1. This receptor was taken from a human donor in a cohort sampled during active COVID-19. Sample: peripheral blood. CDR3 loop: CASSVNLGQGATGELFF. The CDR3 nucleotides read TGTGCCAGCAGCGTAAATTTGGGACAGGGGGCAACAGGGGAGCTGTTTTTT. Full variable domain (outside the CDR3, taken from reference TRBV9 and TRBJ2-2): DSGVTQTPKHLITATGQRVTLRCSPRSGDLSVYWYQQSLDQGLQFLIQYYNGEERAKGNILERFSAQQFPDLHSELNLSSLELGDSALYFCASSVNLGQGATGELFFGEGSRLTVL.